This TCR beta chain was sequenced for a study of pediatric ulcerative colitis. Germline-derived CDR1 and CDR2 are LNHDA and SQIVND (reference sequence). The length of the CDR3 is 15 residues. V lost 3 bases and J 7 bases, leaving 18 bases between the germline ends. Some clones are missing from TCRdb's copy, which holds only in-frame ones; the method was immunoSEQ multiplex PCR. The sample yields 55,000 to 70,000 clones, about 89% seen once. Sequencing input: blood. This chain links TRBV19 with TRBJ1-2; D ambiguous. This receptor was taken from a boy between 5 and 17 years old who was a control in a study of pediatric ulcerative colitis. The CDR3 coding sequence is TGTGCCAGTAGTATGAGGGAACAACGGCCGGGTGGCTACACCTTC. Amino acids: CASSMREQRPGGYTF.